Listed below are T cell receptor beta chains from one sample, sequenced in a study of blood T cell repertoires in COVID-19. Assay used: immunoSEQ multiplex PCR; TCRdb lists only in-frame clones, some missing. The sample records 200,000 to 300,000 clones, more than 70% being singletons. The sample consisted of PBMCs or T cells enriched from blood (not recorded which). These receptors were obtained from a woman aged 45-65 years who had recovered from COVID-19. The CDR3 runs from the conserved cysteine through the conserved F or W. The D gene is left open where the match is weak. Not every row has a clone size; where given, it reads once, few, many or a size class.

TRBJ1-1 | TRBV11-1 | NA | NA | TGTGCCAGCAGCTCAAGACAGTGGGCGACTGAAGCTTTCTTT | CASSSRQWATEAFF
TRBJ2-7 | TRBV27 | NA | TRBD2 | TGTGCCAGCAGTTTATTATGGGCGGGGGGGGACACCTACGAGCAGTACTTC | CASSLLWAGGDTYEQYF
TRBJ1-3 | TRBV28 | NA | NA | TGTGCCAGCAGAATGGACAGCCGAAACACCATATATTTT | CASRMDSRNTIYF
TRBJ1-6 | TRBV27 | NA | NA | TGTGCCAGCAGTCCGCGGGCCAGCTCCTATAATTCACCCCTCCACTTT | CASSPRASSYNSPLHF
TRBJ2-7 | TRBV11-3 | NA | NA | TGTGCCAGCAGCTTGGGCAGGGTTCGGGACGAGCAGTACTTC | CASSLGRVRDEQYF
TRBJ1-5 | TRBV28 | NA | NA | TGTGCCAGCAGTTTATGGGGCTATAGCAATCAGCCCCAGCATTTT | CASSLWGYSNQPQHF
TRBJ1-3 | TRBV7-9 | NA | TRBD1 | TGTGCCAGCAGCTCTACTTTCCGGGACAGCTTCTCCTCTGGAAACACCATATATTTT | CASSSTFRDSFSSGNTIYF
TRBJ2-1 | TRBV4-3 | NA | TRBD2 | TGCGCCAGCAGCCAAGTCCGGGAGGCCTACAATGAGCAGTTCTTC | CASSQVREAYNEQFF
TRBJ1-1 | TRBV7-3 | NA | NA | TGTGCCAGCAGCTTATCCCCGCTGCGGGACGCTGAAGCTTTCTTT | CASSLSPLRDAEAFF
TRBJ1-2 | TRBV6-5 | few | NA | TGTGCCAGCAGTTTTTTAGTTAGTGGCTACACCTTC | CASSFLVSGYTF
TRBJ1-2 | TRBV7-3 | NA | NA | TGTGCCAGCAGCTTAAATGCGGGGCCGTATGGCTACACCTTC | CASSLNAGPYGYTF
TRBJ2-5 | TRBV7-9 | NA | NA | TGTGCCAGCAGCTTCCCCCAATTCGACAGGCCCTTACAAGAGACCCAGTACTTC | CASSFPQFDRPLQETQYF
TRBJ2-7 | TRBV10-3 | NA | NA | TGTGCCATCAGTGAGTCTACCTACGAGCAGTACTTC | CAISESTYEQYF
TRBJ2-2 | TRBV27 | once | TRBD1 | TGTGCCAGCAGGGAACAGGGGGCGGTCACCGGGGAGCTGTTTTTT | CASREQGAVTGELFF
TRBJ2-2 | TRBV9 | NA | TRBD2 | TGTGCCAGCAGCGTAGGAAGCGGGGCCACCGGGGAGCTGTTTTTT | CASSVGSGATGELFF
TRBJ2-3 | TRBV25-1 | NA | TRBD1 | TGTGCCAGCAGTGAAGCTAGGGACAGTTTTATGCGTACGCAGTATTTT | CASSEARDSFMRTQYF
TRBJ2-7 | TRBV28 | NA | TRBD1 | TGTGCCACGCATGGGGACAGCTCCTACGAGCAGTACTTC | CATHGDSSYEQYF
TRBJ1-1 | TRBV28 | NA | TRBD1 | TGTGCCAGCAGCCCGAACAGGGGCTTGGGGGCTTTCTTT | CASSPNRGLGAFF
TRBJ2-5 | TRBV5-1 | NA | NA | TGCGCCAGCTGTCAAACAGTCCAAGAGACCCAGTACTTC | CASCQTVQETQYF
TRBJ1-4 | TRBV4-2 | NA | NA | TGTGCCAGCAGCCAAGATTTGGGGGCTGCTGAAAAACTGTTTTTT | CASSQDLGAAEKLFF
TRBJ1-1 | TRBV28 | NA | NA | TGTGCCAGCAGTTTCGGCTATCGGGGACGGGAGGACACTGAAGCTTTCTTT | CASSFGYRGREDTEAFF
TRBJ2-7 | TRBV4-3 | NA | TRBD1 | TGCGCCAGCAGCCAAGATCTCTCCACGACAGGGGGAGGATACGAGCAGTACTTC | CASSQDLSTTGGGYEQYF
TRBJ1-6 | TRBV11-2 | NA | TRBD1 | TGTGCCAGCACCCCCCGCACAGGGGACAGGCCACCCCTCCACTTT | CASTPRTGDRPPLHF
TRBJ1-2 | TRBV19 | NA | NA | TGTGCCAGTAGTATAGATCCCACGGCGGGGGTTGGTGGCTACACCTTC | CASSIDPTAGVGGYTF
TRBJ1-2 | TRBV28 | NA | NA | TGTGCCAGCAGTTCGAATACAGGGTTGGGCTACACCTTC | CASSSNTGLGYTF
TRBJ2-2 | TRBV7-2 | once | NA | TGTGCCAGCACCCCATGGGCGGGCACCGGGGAGCTGTTTTTT | CASTPWAGTGELFF
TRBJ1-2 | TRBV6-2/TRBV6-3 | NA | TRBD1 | TGTGCCAGCAGTTACCCCGGACAGGGGGCCTATGGCTACACCTTC | CASSYPGQGAYGYTF
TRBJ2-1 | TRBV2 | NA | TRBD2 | TGTGCCAGCAGGCAAGCGGGGGGCTCCTACAATGAGCAGTTCTTC | CASRQAGGSYNEQFF
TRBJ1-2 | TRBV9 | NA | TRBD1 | TGTGCCAGCAGCCCGGGGACAGGGCGTGGCTACACCTTC | CASSPGTGRGYTF
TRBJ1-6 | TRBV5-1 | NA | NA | TGCGCCAGCAGCATCAAGACAGGCTTTCCAGATTCACCCCTCCACTTT | CASSIKTGFPDSPLHF
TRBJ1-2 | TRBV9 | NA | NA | TGTGCCAGCAGCGTAGGGGGGCGCGTTGGCTACACCTTC | CASSVGGRVGYTF
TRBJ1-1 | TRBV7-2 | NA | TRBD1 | TGTGCCAGCAGCCCCCGACAGGGGAACACTGAAGCTTTCTTT | CASSPRQGNTEAFF
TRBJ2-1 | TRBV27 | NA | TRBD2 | TGTGCCAGCAGTTTAGTTAGCGGGGGTCTTCCCAGTGAGCAGTTCTTC | CASSLVSGGLPSEQFF
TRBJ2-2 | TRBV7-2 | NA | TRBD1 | TGTGCCAGCAGCTCCACAGGGGGCGCAGGCGGGGAGCTGTTTTTT | CASSSTGGAGGELFF
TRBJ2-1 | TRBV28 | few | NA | TGTGCCAGCAGTTTAGGGTACGGGTACGAGCAGTTCTTC | CASSLGYGYEQFF
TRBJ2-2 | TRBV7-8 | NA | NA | TGTGCCAGCAGGCTAGGGAACACCGGGGAGCTGTTTTTT | CASRLGNTGELFF